This record covers a single TCR beta chain. The sample originates from a study of blood T cell repertoires in COVID-19. Clones were sequenced by immunoSEQ multiplex PCR, and TCRdb holds only the in-frame ones, with some missing. The sample contains around 150,000 clones, approximately 90% of which appear only once. The V segment lost 10 bases and the J segment 2 bases; nucleotides outside the gene matches: 6. Germline lookup yields CDR1 MNHEY and CDR2 SVGAGI. The CDR3 is made up of 13 amino acids. The sequencing sample was made of PBMCs or T cells enriched from blood (not recorded which). The receptor's source is a woman in her 50s who had recovered from COVID-19. V is TRBV6-5 and J is TRBJ2-7; 9 bases fit TRBD2. CDR3 sequence: CATSSGVAYEQYF. Here the CDR3 DNA reads TGTGCCACCTCTAGCGGGGTAGCCTACGAGCAGTACTTC.